Described below is a single TCR beta chain sequence and its context. This record comes from a study of shared clonotypes between healthy human individuals. The CDR3 covers 15 residues. J lost 4 bases, V lost 3 bases, and 7 bases had no gene match. The germline gives CDR1 WSHSY, CDR2 SAAADI. Clones were read by immunoSEQ multiplex PCR, and TCRdb kept only the in-frame ones, dropping some. Of some 2.1 million clones in the sample, over 85% are singletons; the top ten hold 0.13%. The sample comprised naive CD4+ T cells sorted from blood. Subset meaning: CD45RA+ positively selected. The clonotype originates from a man in his late teens or twenties in good health. The rearrangement uses TRBV10-2 and TRBJ2-7; 9 nucleotides line up with TRBD2. In DNA, the CDR3 is TGCGCCAGCAGTGATCCCGGGACTAGCATTTACGAGCAGTACTTC. It is translated as CASSDPGTSIYEQYF.